One T cell receptor (beta chain) is described in this entry. The antigen remains undetermined. V lost 6 bases to trimming and J lost 7 bases, with 16 bases between them. The germline gives CDR1 MNHNY, CDR2 SVGAGI (reference sequence). CDR3 length: 14 amino acids. The data originate from a study of T-cell memory formation after mild COVID-19. Study information: Among the donors, TCR clusters were largely specific to each donor. Whole-study findings and limits: Shrinking CD4+ clones were chiefly CM and EM; CD8+ ones were chiefly EMRA. Contracting clones from day 15 to 85 had balanced CD4/CD8; later expanders favoured CD4+.

TCR alpha and TCR beta cDNA libraries with sample barcodes and UMIs came from 5'RACE using constant-segment primers. TCRdb re-derived calls from the 5' RACE reads in MiXCR, one entry per CDR3 protein. The sample lists about 290,000 distinct CDR3 sequences, more than 15% occurring once. What was sequenced was PBMCs or a T cell subset sorted from them (not recorded which). This receptor was taken from a man aged 18-30 years who had mild COVID-19 (a few samples of this study predate the infection). Cell type and time point are not known. J is TRBJ2-1 and V is TRBV6-6, with D perhaps given as TRBD1 or TRBD2 (6 bases each). This chain's CDR3 is CASSRPGASNEQFF. The CDR3 DNA reads TGTGCCAGCAGCCGGCCGGGGGCATCAAATGAGCAGTTCTTC.